The 30 T cell receptor beta chains reported below all come from one sample, sequenced in a study of OX40 agonist ivuxolimab in advanced cancers. The table came from immunoSEQ multiplex PCR; TCRdb's copy has only in-frame clones and leaves some out. This sample has about 21,000 clones; under 90% occur once, and the top ten carry over 11%. This sample comprised CD4+ or CD8+ T cells sorted from blood, obtained in a trial of the OX40 agonist ivuxolimab. Receptors originate from an adult with an advanced solid tumor such as melanoma, head and neck, liver or kidney cancer.

CDR3 coding DNA: TGTGCCAGCAGTTTATTAGCCGGTACTAGTTACGAGCAGTACTTC. Amino acids: CASSLLAGTSYEQYF. The chain joins TRBV27 to TRBJ2-7; D may be TRBD2 (5 bases). This CDR3 has 15 residues. V was shortened by 1 base and J by 4 bases, with 14 bases between the two germline ends. Germline V CDR1 and CDR2: MNHEY, SMNVEV (reference sequence).

V gene TRBV6-4 combines with J gene TRBJ2-1; 7 bases are shared with TRBD2. This CDR3 region has 15 residues. The V gene's germline CDR1 is MRHNA and CDR2 SNTAGT. The ends lost 0 bases at V and 1 base at J; junction bases unmatched: 0. In DNA, the CDR3 is TGTGCCAGCAGTGACTCTAGCGGGTCCTACAATGAGCAGTTCTTC. This codes for CASSDSSGSYNEQFF.

The CDR3 DNA reads as TGTGCCAGCCAGGTTATCGCTGCGCAGGACGGAGCTTTCTTT. It codes for CASQVIAAQDGAFF. The chain combines TRBV6-5 with TRBJ1-1; D not certain. The CDR3 is made up of 14 amino acids. Germline CDR1 MNHEY, CDR2 SVGAGI. Trimming left V 8 bases short and J 10 bases short, with 23 bases between.

The rearrangement uses TRBV10-3 and TRBJ2-1, with 12 nucleotides matching TRBD1. This CDR3 contains 14 residues. Germline V gives CDR1 ENHRY, CDR2 SYGVKD. The V gene end was trimmed by 10 bases and the J gene end by 7 bases; junction bases not matched to a gene: 8. The CDR3 DNA reads as TGTGCCACCCTAGGGACAGGGGGCCGGAATGAGCAGTTCTTC. This encodes CATLGTGGRNEQFF.

The chain joins TRBV6-5 to TRBJ1-1; D may be TRBD1 (5 bases). The CDR3 contains 14 residues. Trimming took 5 bases from V and 4 from J, leaving 14 bases between them. The V gene's germline CDR1 is MNHEY and CDR2 SVGAGI. Here the CDR3 reads CASSIQGSPTEAFF. The CDR3 DNA sequence: TGTGCCAGCAGTATTCAGGGATCGCCCACTGAAGCTTTCTTT.

This clone has just one count. The junction departs from germline at one end; a sequencing error may be responsible. This sequence joins TRBV29-1 and TRBJ1-1; D perhaps matches TRBD1 (6 bases). The CDR3 length is 15 residues. The germline V gene encodes CDR1 SQVTM and CDR2 ANQGSEA. The CDR3 loop is CSVDFGEVTGTLEVF. The CDR3 region has the DNA TGCAGCGTTGACTTTGGGGAGGTTACTGGGACACTCGAGGTCTTT. The whole variable domain, remainder taken from reference TRBV29-1 and TRBJ1-1, is SAVISQKPSRDICQRGTSLTIQCQVDSQVTMMFWYRQQPGQSLTLIATANQGSEATYESGFVIDKFPISRPNLTFSTLTVSNMSPEDSSIYLCSVDFGEVTGTLEVFGQGTRLTVV.

The genes are TRBV13 and TRBJ2-3; the D gene could be TRBD1 or TRBD2 (5 bases each). Trimming cost V 7 bases and J 5 bases, with 13 bases left between them. The CDR3 is made up of 13 amino acids. Germline V CDR1 and CDR2: PRHDT, FYEKMQ (reference sequence). The CDR3 nucleotides are TGTGCCAGCAAAGGGGACCCGGGAGATACGCAGTATTTT. It encodes CASKGDPGDTQYF.

A few counts support this clone. The chain couples TRBV7-2 to TRBJ1-6; perhaps TRBD1 as D (6 bases). The CDR3 spans 16 residues. Germline values: CDR1 SGHTA, CDR2 FQGNSA. Trimming took off 0 bases at V and 11 bases at J, with 17 bases between the two ends. The CDR3 DNA reads as TGTGCCAGCAGCTTAGCGCATAGGGCAGGGGCTACACCCCTCCACTTT. Translating gives CASSLAHRAGATPLHF.

The CDR3, as DNA: TGTGCCAGCAGTTACTCGAGGGTTAGCAATCAGCCCCAGCATTTT. Translating gives CASSYSRVSNQPQHF. The V gene is TRBV6-6, the J gene TRBJ1-5; D gene unclear. V dropped 0 bases and J dropped 0 bases, with 6 bases sitting between them. The CDR3 is made up of 15 amino acids. Germline assignment: CDR1 MNHNY and CDR2 SVGAGI (reference sequence).

This chain uses TRBV6-5 with TRBJ1-2; 10 bases line up with TRBD1. Germline CDR1 MNHEY, CDR2 SVGAGI. V lost 6 bases and J lost 5; bases outside the gene matches: 6. CDR3 length equals 14 residues. The CDR3 bases are TGTGCCAGCAGCAGACAGGGGGCGGGTTATGGCTACACCTTC. Its translation is CASSRQGAGYGYTF.

The rearrangement uses TRBV12-5 and TRBJ2-7; D is unclear. V was trimmed by 5 bases and J by 2 bases, leaving 7 bases between them. This CDR3 comprises 12 residues. Germline V lookup: CDR1 LGHNT, CDR2 FRNRAP. The CDR3 protein is CASGPRAYEQYF. As DNA, the CDR3 is TGTGCTAGTGGTCCTCGGGCCTACGAGCAGTACTTC.

The chain links TRBV4-3 to TRBJ1-2; D is unresolved. The length of the CDR3 is 14 residues. V dropped 8 bases and J dropped 4 bases, with 17 bases sitting between them. CDR1 and CDR2 from the germline V gene are LGHNA and YSLEER. DNA for the CDR3: TGCGCCAGCGCTATGGACGGACTGTCCTATGGCTACACCTTC. This encodes CASAMDGLSYGYTF.

The DNA for the CDR3 is TGTGCCAGCAGCTTGGCCAGCGACATTCTCTACGAGCAGTACTTC. The encoded protein is CASSLASDILYEQYF. This chain uses TRBV5-4 with TRBJ2-7; unclear D gene. V dropped 0 bases and J dropped 3 bases, with 13 bases sitting between them. The CDR3 length is 15 residues. The germline V gene has CDR1 SGHNT and CDR2 YYREEE (reference sequence).

The chain uses TRBV5-6 and TRBJ1-1; no clear D. V was shortened by 1 base and J by 2 bases, with 6 bases between the two germline ends. There are 13 residues in the CDR3. Germline CDR1 is SGHDT and CDR2 is YYEEEE. The CDR3 spells CASSLPGNTEAFF. CDR3 nucleotide sequence: TGTGCCAGCAGCTTGCCAGGAAACACTGAAGCTTTCTTT.

V gene TRBV7-3 combines with J gene TRBJ2-1; D is possibly TRBD1 or TRBD2 (6 bases each). V was clipped by 4 bases and J by 9 bases, with 10 bases between them. The CDR3 spans 12 residues. Germline values: CDR1 SGHTA, CDR2 FQGTGA. This CDR3 is CASSSGGGEQFF. For the CDR3, the DNA is TGTGCCAGCAGCTCCGGAGGGGGTGAGCAGTTCTTC.

The chain uses TRBV4-1 and TRBJ1-5, with unresolved D. Germline values: CDR1 MGHRA, CDR2 YSYEKL. V lost 4 bases, J lost 7 bases, and 14 bases lay in between. The CDR3 sequence is 14 residues long. The CDR3 region is CASSLNGGVQPQHF. The CDR3 nucleotides read TGCGCCAGCAGCCTAAATGGCGGGGTCCAGCCCCAGCATTTT.

The gene calls are TRBV25-1 and TRBJ1-1; D is possibly TRBD1 (5 bases). The CDR3 runs to 14 residues. V was cut by 1 base and J by 4 bases, with 10 bases left in between. Germline V CDR1 and CDR2: MGHDK, SYGVNS. The CDR3 protein is CASSESLGLTEAFF. The CDR3 DNA reads TGTGCCAGCAGTGAATCTCTGGGACTCACTGAAGCTTTCTTT.

V usage is TRBV27 and J usage is TRBJ1-5, with D uncertain. This CDR3 comprises 16 residues. Germline CDR1 and CDR2: MNHEY and SMNVEV (reference sequence). The V and J ends lost 3 bases and 1 base respectively, with 13 bases between them. The CDR3 coding sequence is TGTGCCAGCAGTTTGCAAACGCCCATAAGCAATCAGCCCCAGCATTTT. Its protein product is CASSLQTPISNQPQHF.

There are a few counts of this clone. The genes are TRBV6-4 and TRBJ2-3; TRBD2 matches 12 bases. The CDR3 loop spans 15 amino acids. From germline, CDR1 is MRHNA and CDR2 SNTAGT. Trimming at V came to 5 bases and at J to 4 bases, leaving 4 bases not matched to a gene. CDR3 protein: CASSQTSGGADTQYF. CDR3 in DNA: TGTGCCAGCAGTCAGACTAGCGGGGGAGCAGATACGCAGTATTTT.

The chain carries TRBV7-9 and TRBJ1-4; 9 bases agree with TRBD1. The germline CDR1 and CDR2 sequences are SEHNR and FQNEAQ (reference sequence). J was trimmed by 6 bases and V by 3 bases; bases with no gene match: 5. This CDR3 is built from 15 residues. The CDR3 loop reads CASSFRTGVDEKLFF. The DNA for the CDR3 is TGTGCCAGCAGCTTCCGGACAGGGGTAGATGAAAAACTGTTTTTT. Complete variable domain (other parts from reference TRBV7-9 and TRBJ1-4): DTGVSQNPRHKITKRGQNVTFRCDPISEHNRLYWYRQTLGQGPEFLTYFQNEAQLEKSRLLSDRFSAERPKGSFSTLEIQRTEQGDSAMYLCASSFRTGVDEKLFFGSGTQLSVL.

This clone has only a few counts. V and J are TRBV19 and TRBJ1-2, with 7 bases aligning to TRBD1. The germline V gene has CDR1 LNHDA and CDR2 SQIVND (reference sequence). Trimming took 6 bases from V and 6 from J; bases not matched to a gene: 10. The CDR3 consists of 14 residues. The CDR3 here is CASRLGQTANGYTF. The CDR3 DNA follows: TGTGCCAGTAGATTGGGACAGACCGCTAATGGCTACACCTTC.

J is TRBJ2-7 and V is TRBV5-4, with D possibly called TRBD1 or TRBD2 (6 bases each). Looked up from germline, CDR1 is SGHNT and CDR2 is YYREEE (reference sequence). Trimming took 4 bases from V and 6 from J, leaving 14 bases between them. The CDR3 length is 13 residues. CDR3: CASSPAGHLEQYF. CDR3 DNA: TGTGCCAGCAGCCCCGCGGGACATCTCGAGCAGTACTTC.

In its sample, this clone was seen a few times. The J gene is TRBJ2-5, the V gene TRBV6-1; tentatively, D is TRBD1 (6 bases). This CDR3 is built from 16 residues. Germline-derived CDR1 and CDR2 are MNHNS and SASEGT. The V end lost 0 bases, the J end lost 5 bases, and 16 bases lay between the germline ends. The DNA for the CDR3 is TGTGCCAGCAGTGAAGCGGGCGGAACCACAGGGGAGACCCAGTACTTC. As protein: CASSEAGGTTGETQYF.

This clone was recorded once. The chain links TRBV6-6 to TRBJ1-1; D is uncertain. CDR3 length equals 13 residues. CDR1 and CDR2 from the germline V gene are MNHNY and SVGAGI (reference sequence). V was cut by 2 bases and J by 1 base, with 5 bases left in between. CDR3 sequence reads: CASSYGGNTEAFF. In DNA, the CDR3 is TGTGCCAGCAGTTACGGTGGGAACACTGAAGCTTTCTTT.

The chain joins TRBV27 to TRBJ1-6; TRBD1 might be the D (6 bases). Trimming cost V 0 bases and J 3 bases, with 18 bases left between them. CDR1 and CDR2 (germline): MNHEY, SMNVEV (reference sequence). CDR3 length: 19 amino acids. The CDR3 DNA sequence: TGTGCCAGCAGTTTATCGGATGGGGCAGGGGTTGGCTATAATTCACCCCTCCACTTT. Its protein is CASSLSDGAGVGYNSPLHF.

This rearrangement joins TRBV9 to TRBJ1-2; 7 bases map to TRBD1. CDR1 is SGDLS, CDR2 YYNGEE, per germline. This CDR3 is 15 amino acids long. The J segment lost 4 bases and the V segment lost 5 bases, leaving 11 bases of the junction unmatched. The CDR3 DNA reads as TGTGCCAGCAGGTCTTGGACAGGTGACTCCTATGGCTACACCTTC. It codes for CASRSWTGDSYGYTF.

The sample holds a few counts of this clone. The chain combines TRBV4-1 with TRBJ1-4; D uncertain. Trimming took 0 bases from V and 4 from J, leaving 6 bases between them. CDR1 is MGHRA and CDR2 is YSYEKL in the germline V gene. There are 14 residues in the CDR3. The CDR3 here is CASSQERYNEKLFF. In DNA form, the CDR3 reads TGCGCCAGCAGCCAAGAGCGGTATAATGAAAAACTGTTTTTT.

The genes are TRBV27 and TRBJ1-6, with D possibly being TRBD1 (6 bases). Germline V gene lookup returns CDR1 MNHEY and CDR2 SMNVEV (reference sequence). Trimming left V 5 bases short and J 7 bases short, with 9 bases between. The CDR3 spans 13 residues. The CDR3 region is CASSITGNSPLHF. The DNA for the CDR3 is TGTGCCAGCAGTATCACAGGGAATTCACCCCTCCACTTT.

J is TRBJ2-7 and V is TRBV9, with D hard to call. The CDR3 consists of 14 residues. Trimming cost V 0 bases and J 0 bases, with 7 bases left between them. Germline CDR1 reads SGDLS; CDR2 reads YYNGEE. In nucleotides, the CDR3 is TGTGCCAGCAGCGTAGCTGTTAGCTCCTACGAGCAGTACTTC. Residues: CASSVAVSSYEQYF.

This sequence joins TRBV6-5 and TRBJ1-1, with a weak D call TRBD1 (6 bases). From germline, CDR1 is MNHEY and CDR2 SVGAGI. This CDR3 is 15 amino acids long. With 4 bases removed from V and 0 bases from J, the gap between germline ends came to 12 bases. CDR3 DNA: TGTGCCAGCAGTTCACACCAGGGGTTGAACACTGAAGCTTTCTTT. This encodes CASSSHQGLNTEAFF.